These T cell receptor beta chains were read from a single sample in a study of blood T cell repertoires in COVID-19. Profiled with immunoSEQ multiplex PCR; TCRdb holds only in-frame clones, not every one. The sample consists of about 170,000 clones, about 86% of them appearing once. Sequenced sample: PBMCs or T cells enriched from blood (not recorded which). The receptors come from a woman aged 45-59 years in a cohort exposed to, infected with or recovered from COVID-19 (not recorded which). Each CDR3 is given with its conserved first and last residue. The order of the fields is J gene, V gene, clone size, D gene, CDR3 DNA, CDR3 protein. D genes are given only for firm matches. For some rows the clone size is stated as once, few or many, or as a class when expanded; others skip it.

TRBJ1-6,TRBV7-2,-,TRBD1,TGTGCCAGCAACACCGGAGGGGGCGATGGGTCACCCCTCCACTTT,CASNTGGGDGSPLHF
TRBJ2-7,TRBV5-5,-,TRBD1,TGTGCCAGCAGCTTGGGTCAGGGGGTGACCTACGAGCAGTACTTC,CASSLGQGVTYEQYF
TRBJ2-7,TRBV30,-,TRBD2,TGTGCCTGGACTCTGGCGGGGGGATATGAGCAGTACTTC,CAWTLAGGYEQYF
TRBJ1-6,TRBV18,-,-,TGTGCCAGCTCACCCGGCCCACCGAGGAATTCACCCCTCCACTTT,CASSPGPPRNSPLHF
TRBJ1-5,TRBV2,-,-,TGTGCCAGCAGTGTCGGCCAGGACAATCAGCCCCAGCATTTT,CASSVGQDNQPQHF
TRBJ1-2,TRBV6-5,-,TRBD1,TGTGCCAGCATGACAGGGGATGATTATGGCTACACCTTC,CASMTGDDYGYTF
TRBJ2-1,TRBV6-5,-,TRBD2,TGTGCCAGCCACCAACGAGAGGGAGGGCCCCATGAGCAGTTCTTC,CASHQREGGPHEQFF
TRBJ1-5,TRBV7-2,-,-,TGTGCCAGCAGCTCCTGGGGGGGGTGGGATCAGCCCCAGCATTTT,CASSSWGGWDQPQHF
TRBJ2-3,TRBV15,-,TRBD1,TGTGCCACCAGAAGGGACAGGGGGCATAGTACGCAGTATTTT,CATRRDRGHSTQYF
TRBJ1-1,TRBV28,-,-,TGTGCCAGCAGTCTCGTCAGGGAAGAAGCTTTCTTT,CASSLVREEAFF
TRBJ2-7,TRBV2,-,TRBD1,TGTGCCAGCAGGGGGACAGGGCACACCTACGAGCAGTACTTC,CASRGTGHTYEQYF
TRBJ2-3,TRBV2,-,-,TGTGCCAGCTTCAAAGATACGCAGTATTTT,CASFKDTQYF
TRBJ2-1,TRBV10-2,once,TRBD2,TGCGCCAGCAGTGACTGGGCGGGAGTAGACAATGAGCAGTTCTTC,CASSDWAGVDNEQFF
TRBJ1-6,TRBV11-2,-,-,TGTGCCAGCAGCTCAGGCAGGGATGATTCACCCCTCCACTTT,CASSSGRDDSPLHF
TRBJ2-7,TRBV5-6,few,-,TGTGCCAGCAGCTCCCCCGCACTTTACGAGCAGTACTTC,CASSSPALYEQYF
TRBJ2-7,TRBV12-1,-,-,TGTGCCAGCAGCCGACCCGGGACTAGGGCGTCTTACGAGCAGTACTTC,CASSRPGTRASYEQYF
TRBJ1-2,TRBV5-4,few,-,TGTGCCAGCAGCTTGGCCGGGAATGGCTACACCTTC,CASSLAGNGYTF
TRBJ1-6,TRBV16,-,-,TGTGCCAGCAGCCAGTTAGAGGGTTCACCCCTCCACTTT,CASSQLEGSPLHF
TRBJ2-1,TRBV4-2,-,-,TGTGCCAGCAGCGAAGTGTCTAATTCTGGCAATGAGCAGTTCTTC,CASSEVSNSGNEQFF
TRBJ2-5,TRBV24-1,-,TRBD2,TGTGCCACCAGTGATCCCCGGACTAGCGGGGGAGAGACCCAGTACTTC,CATSDPRTSGGETQYF
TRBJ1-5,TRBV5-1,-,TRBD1,TGCGCCAGCAGCGAACAGGGGAGCAATCAGCCCCAGCATTTT,CASSEQGSNQPQHF
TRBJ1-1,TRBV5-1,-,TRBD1,TGCGCCAGCAGCCCTGGGGACAGGAACACTGAAGCTTTCTTT,CASSPGDRNTEAFF
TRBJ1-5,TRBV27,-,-,TGTGCCAGCAGCCGTCTACCGAAACCTAGCAATCAGCCCCAGCATTTT,CASSRLPKPSNQPQHF
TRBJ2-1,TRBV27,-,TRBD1,TGTGCCAGCAGTCCGGGGACAGGGGTCGGGAATGAGCAGTTCTTC,CASSPGTGVGNEQFF